This entry lists 25 T cell receptor beta chains sequenced from one sample in a study of tumor and adjacent non-tumor tissue in lung cancer. The template was RNA from unsorted bulk tissue. A modified ARM-PCR protocol with three rounds of nested PCR amplified TCRbeta. In TCRdb, the multiplex PCR reads were re-called with MiXCR into one record per CDR3 protein. This sample has 100,000 to 150,000 distinct CDR3 sequences, with 66% found just once. Sequenced input: lung tumor tissue. The receptors come from a young man with non-small cell lung cancer.

Concerning this clonotype: A read error is possible here, since a much larger clone lies one base away. CDR3 in amino acids: CSARGISYEHYF. The DNA for the CDR3 is TGCAGTGCTAGGGGCATCTCCTACGAGCATTACTTC. The chain has TRBV20-1 and TRBJ2-7; D not resolved. The V gene's germline CDR1 is DFQATT and CDR2 SNEGSKA (reference sequence). This CDR3 is built from 12 residues.

As to this clonotype: A read error is possible here, since a much larger clone lies one base away. V gene TRBV12-3 or TRBV12-4 combines with J gene TRBJ2-7, with no clear D. CDR3 length equals 13 residues. Trimming shortened V by 6 bases and J by 7 bases, and 16 bases separated the two germline ends. The CDR3 nucleotides are TGTGCCAGCAGCTTTTCTTCGAGCTCTGAGCAGTACTTC. Amino acids: CASSFSSSSEQYF.

Notes on this clonotype: Compared with germline, one end of the junction differs, possibly owing to a read error. The chain couples TRBV20-1 to TRBJ2-1; 10 bases match TRBD2. This CDR3 has 15 residues. Germline V lookup: CDR1 DFQATT, CDR2 SNEGSKA (reference sequence). CDR3 in DNA: TGCAGTGCCATTACCGGGACTAGCGTTCTCCATGACCAGTTCTTC. Translating it yields CSAITGTSVLHDQFF.

The gene calls are TRBV20-1 and TRBJ2-1; 11 bases match TRBD2. Trimming cost V 7 bases and J 7 bases; bases outside gene matches: 9. CDR1 and CDR2 from the germline V gene are DFQATT and SNEGSKA (reference sequence). This CDR3 has 14 residues. The CDR3 sequence: CSVRTSGCYNEQFF. Written as DNA, the CDR3 is TGCAGTGTTCGGACTAGCGGGTGCTATAATGAGCAGTTCTTC.

This clonotype was seen more than once but under ten times. Just one base apart from a much larger clone, this may be a read error. The chain uses TRBV29-1 and TRBJ2-5; no reliable D call. V was shortened by 4 bases and J by 5 bases, with 8 bases between the two germline ends. CDR1 is SQVTM and CDR2 is ANQGSEA in the germline V gene. The CDR3 extends over 11 amino acids. The CDR3 DNA is TGCAGCGTTGTAGCATCCGAGACCCAGTACTTC. Translation gives CSVVASETQYF.

Note on this clonotype: A much bigger clone sits one base away, suggesting this may be a read error. The genes are TRBV12-3 or TRBV12-4 and TRBJ2-3; the D gene is possibly TRBD1 (5 bases). The DNA end lines up better with TRBJ1-5; the J call may be wrong. The CDR3 has 13 amino acids. The CDR3 DNA follows: TGTGCCACCGGGACTTCCCCCGCAGATACGCAGCATTTT. It is translated as CATGTSPADTQHF.

This clonotype occurred a few times. The chain uses TRBV4-1 and TRBJ2-2; maybe TRBD1 (6 bases). There are 15 residues in the CDR3. V was clipped by 0 bases and J by 4 bases, with 9 bases between them. Germline V CDR1 and CDR2: MGHRA, YSYEKL. CDR3 sequence reads: CASSQETGFTGELFF. In DNA form, the CDR3 reads TGCGCCAGCAGCCAAGAAACAGGGTTCACCGGGGAGCTGTTTTTT.

This clonotype occurred a few times. The chain is built from TRBV4-1 and TRBJ1-4, with D perhaps TRBD1 (6 bases). V lost 4 bases, J lost 0 bases, and 24 bases lay in between. Germline CDR1 is MGHRA and CDR2 is YSYEKL. This CDR3 contains 20 residues. The CDR3 is CASSRKLDPARTATNEKLFF. The CDR3 nucleotides are TGCGCCAGCAGCCGGAAGCTGGACCCCGCAAGGACAGCAACTAATGAAAAACTGTTTTTT.

As to this clonotype: This may come from a read error, since a much larger clone is one base off. The chain has TRBV20-1 and TRBJ2-7, with 14 bases that match TRBD2. The CDR3 consists of 16 residues. The germline CDR1 and CDR2 sequences are DFQATT and SNEGSKA (reference sequence). The CDR3 nucleotides are TGCAGTGCTAGAGATACCGGGGGGACTAGCGGGAGCGAGCAGCACTTC. Its translation: CSARDTGGTSGSEQHF.

This rearrangement joins TRBV19 to TRBJ2-5; 10 positions match TRBD2. Germline CDR1 LNHDA, CDR2 SQIVND (reference sequence). Trimming removed 5 bases from V and 4 bases from J; junction bases left unmatched: 7. This CDR3 region has 15 residues. The CDR3 loop reads CASSALAGEVETQYF. CDR3 nucleotides: TGTGCCAGTAGTGCGCTAGCGGGAGAGGTAGAGACCCAGTACTTC.

This clonotype appeared many times. V usage is TRBV7-3 and J usage is TRBJ1-2, with TRBD1 as a possible D gene (5 bases). Trimming left V 5 bases short and J 4 bases short, with 11 bases between. Germline V gene data show CDR1 as SGHTA and CDR2 as FQGTGA. The length of the CDR3 is 13 residues. CDR3 sequence (DNA): TGTGCCAGCAGCCGGGGCGCAGGCTATGGCTACACCTTC. It yields the protein CASSRGAGYGYTF. Looking up the rest from reference TRBV7-3 and TRBJ1-2 gives the full variable domain: GAGVSQTPSNKVTEKGKYVELRCDPISGHTALYWYRQSLGQGPEFLIYFQGTGAADDSGLPNDRFFAVRPEGSVSTLKIQRTERGDSAVYLCASSRGAGYGYTFGSGTRLTVV.

This clonotype came up many times. The chain joins TRBV29-1 to TRBJ1-1; 9 bases align to TRBD1. The trim removed 7 bases at V and 0 bases at J, leaving 12 bases unmatched. This CDR3 is 16 amino acids long. Germline V gene lookup returns CDR1 SQVTM and CDR2 ANQGSEA. The CDR3 DNA reads TGCAGCGCTGGGGGACAGGGAGGCAGAATGAACACTGAAGCTTTCTTT. Translating it yields CSAGGQGGRMNTEAFF.

In its sample, this clonotype was seen many times. This chain connects TRBV6-5 to TRBJ1-6; D not certain. Germline V CDR1 and CDR2: MNHEY, SVGAGI. V was clipped by 7 bases and J by 10 bases, with 20 bases between them. The CDR3 runs 15 residues. DNA for the CDR3: TGTGCCAGCACGAAGCTGGGTCCAGGAGACTCACCCCTCCACTTT. Amino acid sequence: CASTKLGPGDSPLHF.

The V call is TRBV6-2 or TRBV6-3, the J call TRBJ1-5; D uncertain. The CDR3 runs to 13 residues. The ends were cut back, 6 bases at V and 7 bases at J, with 13 bases in the middle. CDR1 is MNHEY and CDR2 is SVGEGT in the germline V gene. Here the CDR3 reads CASRTDIHQPQHF. DNA for the CDR3: TGTGCCAGCAGAACCGACATACACCAGCCCCAGCATTTT.

This clonotype was recorded only once. A much larger clone lies a single base off, so this may be a read error. The chain recombines TRBV5-5 with TRBJ1-3, with no clear D. The germline gives CDR1 SGHKS, CDR2 YYEKEE (reference sequence). This CDR3 has 15 residues. The CDR3 protein is CPSSLRDSRGNTIYF. The CDR3 coding sequence is TGTCCCAGCAGCTTGAGGGATTCGCGGGGAAACACCATATATTTT.

Notes on this clonotype: This may come from a read error, since a much larger clone is one base off. The genes are TRBV5-6 and TRBJ2-7; D may be TRBD1 (6 bases). V shed 1 base and J shed 6 bases, with 14 bases lying between them. Germline CDR1 and CDR2: SGHDT and YYEEEE. This CDR3 contains 14 residues. In DNA, the CDR3 is TGTGCCAGCAGCTTGCGGGACATGGATTCCGAGCAGTACTTC. Translation: CASSLRDMDSEQYF.

Turning to this clonotype: Because the CDR3's place on the DNA is in doubt, the DNA is left out and the CDR3 is given as listed by TCRdb. The rearrangement uses TRBV11-2 and TRBJ2-1; the table gives TRBD2 as D, unverified against the DNA. The CDR3 has 16 residues if both end residues are counted. The V gene's germline CDR1 is SGHAT and CDR2 FQNNGV. CDR3 loop: CASRTTVGGGSNEQFF.

Concerning this clonotype: A read error may explain this, as a much larger clone is one base away. The CDR3 sequence: CSASADTFEAIF. DNA of the CDR3: TGCAGTGCTAGCGCCGACACTTTTGAAGCTATCTTT. This chain joins TRBV20-1 and TRBJ1-1; D is unresolved. There are 12 residues in the CDR3. Germline CDR1 and CDR2: DFQATT and SNEGSKA (reference sequence).

This clonotype was observed a handful of times. The rearrangement links TRBV19 to TRBJ2-6; the D gene is possibly TRBD1 (7 bases). This CDR3 comprises 20 residues. V dropped 1 base and J dropped 2 bases, with 21 bases sitting between them. From germline, CDR1 is LNHDA and CDR2 SQIVND (reference sequence). The DNA of the CDR3 is TGTGCCAGTAGTATAGGGTGGGGGGCAGGGGGTTTGACTGGGGCCAACGTCCTGACTTTC. Its protein is CASSIGWGAGGLTGANVLTF.

V is TRBV20-1 and J is TRBJ2-2; D is unclear. The CDR3 runs to 13 residues. Germline CDR1 and CDR2: DFQATT and SNEGSKA (reference sequence). V was cut by 6 bases and J by 6 bases, with 14 bases left in between. The CDR3 here is CSAERMDAGELFF. The CDR3 region has the DNA TGCAGTGCCGAGAGAATGGACGCCGGGGAGCTGTTTTTT.

There are many counts of this clonotype. The chain has TRBV10-1 and TRBJ2-3, with 11 positions matching TRBD2. Per germline, CDR1 WNHNN and CDR2 SYGVQD (reference sequence). The CDR3 loop spans 17 amino acids. V was clipped by 1 base and J by 1 base; unmatched bases: 4. The CDR3 loop is CASSELLAGGGTDTQYF. The CDR3 nucleotides read TGCGCCAGCAGTGAGTTGCTAGCGGGAGGCGGCACAGATACGCAGTATTTT.

Of note for this clonotype: It may be a read error: a sequence one base away is much more abundant. The CDR3 DNA is TGCAGTGCTAGGGAAGGGTACTATGACTACACCTTC. Translation: CSAREGYYDYTF. J is TRBJ1-2 and V is TRBV20-1, with D uncertain. CDR1 is DFQATT, CDR2 SNEGSKA, per germline (reference sequence). The CDR3 extends over 12 amino acids.

As to this clonotype: With a much larger clone just one base away, this may be a read error. The conserved closing phenylalanine or tryptophan is absent in this CDR3, likely reflecting a read error. The chain has TRBV20-1 and TRBJ2-2; 7 bases are a match to TRBD1. V dropped 3 bases and J dropped 5; count of bases not matched to a gene: 6. This CDR3 has 14 residues. From germline, CDR1 is DFQATT and CDR2 SNEGSKA (reference sequence). CDR3 nucleotide sequence: TGCAGTGCTAGTCCGACAGGGCGAACCGGGGAGCTGTTTTTA. Its protein product is CSASPTGRTGELFL.

The rearrangement links TRBV6-5 to TRBJ2-2; a possible D gene is TRBD2 (6 bases). Germline V gives CDR1 MNHEY, CDR2 SVGAGI. This CDR3 region has 14 residues. V gave up 6 bases and J gave up 4 bases, with 12 bases separating them. CDR3 loop: CASSPDGGTGELFF. CDR3 nucleotide sequence: TGTGCCAGCAGCCCAGACGGGGGCACCGGGGAGCTGTTTTTT.

A remark on this clonotype: A much larger clone lies one base from this, so it may be a read error. V gene TRBV20-1 combines with J gene TRBJ2-7, with 9 bases aligning to TRBD2. CDR3 length: 15 amino acids. Germline CDR1 is DFQATT and CDR2 is SNEGSKA (reference sequence). V gave up 1 base and J gave up 7 bases; unmatched junction bases: 11. The CDR3 spells CSARGSLAGSQEQYF. CDR3 nucleotides: TGCAGTGCTAGAGGTAGCCTAGCGGGATCCCAAGAGCAGTACTTC.